Following are 22 T cell receptor beta chains from one sample sequenced in a study of blood T cell repertoires in COVID-19. Libraries were prepared by immunoSEQ multiplex PCR; TCRdb keeps only in-frame clonotypes and omits some of them. The table shows some 290,000 clones, with approximately 80% occurring only once. The sequencing sample was made of peripheral blood. The receptors here all came from a woman aged 55-75 years with active or convalescent COVID-19.

This sequence joins TRBV7-2 and TRBJ2-3; the D gene is possibly TRBD2 (6 bases). The CDR3 contains 14 residues. From germline, CDR1 is SGHTA and CDR2 FQGNSA. Deletions cut 6 bases from V and 3 bases from J, with 13 bases between. This CDR3 reads CASSFGLATDTQYF. The CDR3 coding sequence is TGTGCCAGCAGTTTCGGGCTAGCGACAGATACGCAGTATTTT.

The rearrangement uses TRBV7-8 and TRBJ2-2; D not resolved. The CDR3 is made up of 17 amino acids. Per germline, CDR1 SGHVS and CDR2 FQNEAQ. V lost 3 bases and J lost 2, with 16 bases in between. The CDR3 region is CASSFGMRQTNTGELFF. The CDR3, as DNA: TGTGCCAGCAGCTTTGGAATGCGGCAGACTAACACCGGGGAGCTGTTTTTT.

V gene TRBV9 combines with J gene TRBJ2-2; D not resolved. CDR1 and CDR2 (germline): SGDLS, YYNGEE. The CDR3 runs to 15 residues. The germline V and J ends were trimmed by 3 bases and 5 bases, with 14 bases remaining between them. CDR3 sequence reads: CASSAFGSETGELFF. The CDR3 bases are TGTGCCAGCAGCGCCTTTGGGTCGGAGACCGGGGAGCTGTTTTTT.

The rearrangement uses TRBV5-1 and TRBJ2-1; TRBD2 is a possible D gene (5 bases). V gave up 7 bases and J gave up 2 bases, with 13 bases separating them. CDR3 length: 14 residues. Germline V gene data show CDR1 as SGHRS and CDR2 as YFSETQ. CDR3 in amino acids: CASRTDGTYNEQFF. The DNA of the CDR3 is TGCGCCAGCCGGACTGACGGAACCTACAATGAGCAGTTCTTC.

The chain combines TRBV11-2 with TRBJ2-5, with D hard to call. The V end was cut by 0 bases, the J end by 8 bases, with 7 bases between. CDR3 length: 12 amino acids. CDR1 SGHAT and CDR2 FQNNGV come from the germline V gene. The DNA for the CDR3 is TGTGCCAGCAGCTTAGACCCAGATACCCAGTACTTC. It translates to CASSLDPDTQYF.

The CDR3 sequence is CASSFTWDRKETQYF. CDR3 DNA sequence: TGTGCCAGCAGCTTCACTTGGGACAGAAAAGAGACCCAGTACTTC. This sequence joins TRBV7-9 and TRBJ2-5, with 7 bases aligning to TRBD1. V lost 3 bases and J lost 3; bases outside the gene matches: 7. Germline loops: CDR1 SEHNR, CDR2 FQNEAQ (reference sequence). CDR3 length: 15 amino acids.

The V and J genes are TRBV2 and TRBJ1-2; unclear D gene. V was trimmed by 1 base and J by 4 bases, leaving 10 bases between them. Germline V gene lookup returns CDR1 SNHLY and CDR2 FYNNEI. The CDR3 extends over 14 amino acids. The chain's CDR3 is CASSEERLSYGYTF. DNA for the CDR3: TGTGCCAGCAGTGAAGAGCGGTTGTCCTATGGCTACACCTTC. Drawing the rest from reference TRBV2 and TRBJ1-2, the complete variable domain is EPEVTQTPSHQVTQMGQEVILRCVPISNHLYFYWYRQILGQKVEFLVSFYNNEISEKSEIFDDQFSVERPDGSNFTLKIRSTKLEDSAMYFCASSEERLSYGYTFGSGTRLTVV.

The chain has TRBV19 and TRBJ2-3; a weak D match, TRBD2 (5 bases). Trimming left V 1 base short and J 3 bases short, with 23 bases between. Germline V gene lookup returns CDR1 LNHDA and CDR2 SQIVND (reference sequence). This CDR3 region has 19 residues. CDR3 DNA: TGTGCCAGTAGTATAGGGGGAGCGAGTGCCCTGCCTCTGACAGATACGCAGTATTTT. Its translation: CASSIGGASALPLTDTQYF.

The rearrangement links TRBV12-3 or TRBV12-4 to TRBJ2-7; D is possibly TRBD1 (6 bases). V lost 5 bases and J 5 bases, leaving 13 bases between the germline ends. This CDR3 comprises 13 residues. CDR3 in amino acids: CASSLLTGNEQYF. The CDR3 DNA is TGTGCCAGCAGTCTACTTACAGGGAACGAGCAGTACTTC.

The chain joins TRBV20-1 to TRBJ1-2, with a weak D call TRBD1 (6 bases). Trimming removed 7 bases from V and 5 bases from J, with 8 bases in between. In germline, CDR1 is DFQATT, CDR2 SNEGSKA (reference sequence). This CDR3 has 10 amino acids. The CDR3 nucleotides are TGCAGTGGGCAGGGGTATGGCTACACCTTC. This gives the protein CSGQGYGYTF.

This chain links TRBV5-1 with TRBJ2-1, with 7 nucleotides matching TRBD1. The V segment lost 1 base and the J segment 6 bases; nucleotides outside the gene matches: 7. The V gene's germline CDR1 is SGHRS and CDR2 YFSETQ. The CDR3 loop spans 15 amino acids. The CDR3 protein is CASSLRQGSLNEQFF. The CDR3 region has the DNA TGCGCCAGCAGCTTGCGACAGGGCTCCCTCAATGAGCAGTTCTTC.

This clone was counted a few times. This sequence joins TRBV12-3 or TRBV12-4 and TRBJ1-2; the D gene is possibly TRBD1 (5 bases). The CDR3 is 13 residues long. Trimming cost V 6 bases and J 7 bases, with 15 bases left between them. The DNA of the CDR3 is TGTGCCAGCAGCCCGGGTAGGGGCTCTGGCTACACCTTC. Translation gives CASSPGRGSGYTF.

The chain carries TRBV19 and TRBJ2-7, with D unclear. Germline lookup yields CDR1 LNHDA and CDR2 SQIVND (reference sequence). V lost 5 bases, J lost 5 bases, and 16 bases lay in between. This CDR3 has 14 residues. CDR3 DNA sequence: TGTGCCAGTAGTTGGGTAGCAGAGGATGACGAGCAGTACTTC. This sequence encodes CASSWVAEDDEQYF.

V gene TRBV6-5 combines with J gene TRBJ1-1; 8 bases fit TRBD1. Germline V gene lookup returns CDR1 MNHEY and CDR2 SVGAGI. V was pared by 6 bases and J by 1 base, with 1 base of the junction left unmatched. This CDR3 has 13 residues. The CDR3 sequence: CASRGTGNTEAFF. DNA of the CDR3: TGTGCCAGCAGGGGGACAGGGAACACTGAAGCTTTCTTT.

The chain combines TRBV19 with TRBJ1-1; no firm D call. This CDR3 comprises 12 residues. Between the trimmed V and J ends, which lost 3 bases and 7 bases, there was a span of 9 bases. CDR1 and CDR2 (germline): LNHDA, SQIVND (reference sequence). The CDR3 region is CASSIYGYEAFF. CDR3 bases: TGTGCCAGTAGTATCTATGGTTATGAAGCTTTCTTT.

The chain combines TRBV21-1 with TRBJ2-7; TRBD2, the table's D call, lacks a check against the DNA. TRBV21-1 has pseudogene status. This CDR3 region has 19 residues. The CDR3 is CASSIQTGLAGGPVYEQYF. For the CDR3, the DNA is TGTGCCAGCAGCATACAAACGGGACTAGCGGGGGGGCCTGTCTACGAGCAGTACTTC.

The rearrangement links TRBV7-2 to TRBJ1-2; tentatively, D is TRBD1 (6 bases). Trimming pared 1 base from V and 5 bases from J, leaving 20 bases between. The CDR3 consists of 17 residues. The germline V gene has CDR1 SGHTA and CDR2 FQGNSA. This CDR3 is CASSLVSGGRAGYGYTF. CDR3 DNA sequence: TGTGCCAGCAGCTTAGTCTCTGGGGGCCGGGCTGGGTATGGCTACACCTTC.

This clone occurred once. V usage is TRBV28 and J usage is TRBJ2-3; D is unclear. The CDR3 loop spans 12 amino acids. CDR1 and CDR2 (germline): MDHEN, SYDVKM. Trimming pared 6 bases from V and 4 bases from J, leaving 8 bases between. The CDR3 protein is CASSVEADTQYF. The CDR3 nucleotides read TGTGCCAGCAGCGTAGAAGCAGATACGCAGTATTTT.

The chain joins TRBV5-1 to TRBJ2-5; possible D gene TRBD1, 6 bases. The germline gives CDR1 SGHRS, CDR2 YFSETQ. The CDR3 has 14 residues. V gave up 4 bases and J gave up 1 base, with 11 bases separating them. The chain's CDR3 is CASSHTGLQETQYF. The CDR3, as DNA: TGCGCCAGCAGCCACACAGGGCTCCAAGAGACCCAGTACTTC.

V and J are TRBV7-3 and TRBJ1-1; TRBD1 agrees at 7 bases. CDR1 is SGHTA and CDR2 is FQGTGA in the germline V gene. The trim removed 4 bases at V and 4 bases at J, leaving 6 bases unmatched. This CDR3 contains 14 residues. The CDR3 bases are TGTGCCAGCAGCTCAAGGGGGCGGGTCACTGAAGCTTTCTTT. Amino acids: CASSSRGRVTEAFF.

This clone is a singleton in its sample. The chain recombines TRBV16 with TRBJ2-2, with D uncertain. The CDR3 covers 14 residues. The V gene's germline CDR1 is KGHSY and CDR2 FQNENV. Trimming removed 3 bases at V and 3 bases at J, with 8 bases between. The CDR3 region is CASSHRVHTGELFF. In DNA form, the CDR3 reads TGTGCCAGCAGCCATAGAGTGCACACCGGGGAGCTGTTTTTT.

V and J are TRBV3-1 (or the pseudogene TRBV3-2) and TRBJ2-1; 7 bases are shared with TRBD2. The V and J ends lost 6 bases and 5 bases, in that order; junction bases with no gene match: 10. Germline values: CDR1 LGHDT, CDR2 YNNKEL (reference sequence). The CDR3 length is 15 residues. The CDR3 DNA reads as TGTGCCAGCAGTCCAGCGGGGCTGAGACACAATGAGCAGTTCTTC. This translates into CASSPAGLRHNEQFF.